These T cell receptor beta chains were read from a single sample in a study of cytomegalovirus exposure and HLA in healthy donors. Profiled with immunoSEQ multiplex PCR; TCRdb holds only in-frame clones, not every one. Among roughly 150,000 clones listed, over 85% were seen once. The sequenced material came from PBMCs. These TCRs come from a woman aged 18-29 years in good health and CMV-seropositive. Both conserved end residues are part of each CDR3. The order of the fields is J gene, D gene, V gene, CDR3 length, clone size, CDR3 DNA, CDR3 protein. D genes are given only for firm matches. Size is omitted from some rows. Given values are once, few, many or a class for expanded clones.

J: TRBJ2-2
D: TRBD2
V: TRBV4-3
length: 14
size: NA
DNA: TGCGCCAGCAGCCGCGGGGGGGACACCGGGGAGCTGTTTTTT
CDR3: CASSRGGDTGELFF

J: TRBJ2-3
D: TRBD2
V: TRBV18
length: 16
size: NA
DNA: TGTGCCAGCTCACCGAGGACTAGCGGGAGTTCAGATACGCAGTATTTT
CDR3: CASSPRTSGSSDTQYF

J: TRBJ2-1
D: NA
V: TRBV5-4
length: 15
size: NA
DNA: TGTGCCAGCAGGGTCGGACAGGGAGGGTACAATGAGCAGTTCTTC
CDR3: CASRVGQGGYNEQFF

J: TRBJ1-2
D: NA
V: TRBV7-2
length: 15
size: NA
DNA: TGTGCCAGCAGCTTAGCAGTTCTCCTTTCGGGTGGCTACACCTTC
CDR3: CASSLAVLLSGGYTF

J: TRBJ2-1
D: TRBD2
V: TRBV7-2
length: 18
size: NA
DNA: TGTGCCAGCAGCAAAACTCCTAGCGGGAGGTTAGGTGGCAGTGAGCAGTTCTTC
CDR3: CASSKTPSGRLGGSEQFF

J: TRBJ2-3
D: NA
V: TRBV2
length: 12
size: once
DNA: TGTGCCAGCAGTACAAGCACAGATACGCAGTATTTT
CDR3: CASSTSTDTQYF

J: TRBJ2-2
D: TRBD2
V: TRBV10-3
length: 16
size: NA
DNA: TGTGCCATCAAATCTAGCGGGAGGGCGAACACCGGGGAGCTGTTTTTT
CDR3: CAIKSSGRANTGELFF

J: TRBJ2-3
D: TRBD2
V: TRBV30
length: 13
size: NA
DNA: TGTGCCTGGACTAGCGGGAGCACAGATACGCAGTATTTT
CDR3: CAWTSGSTDTQYF

J: TRBJ2-1
D: NA
V: TRBV6-1
length: 15
size: NA
DNA: TGTGCCAGCGCCACCACCAGGGACTCCTACAATGAGCAGTTCTTC
CDR3: CASATTRDSYNEQFF

J: TRBJ2-7
D: NA
V: TRBV19
length: 16
size: NA
DNA: TGTGCCAGTAGTACACCTCAGAGAGGCGTGTTTGGCGAGCAGTACTTC
CDR3: CASSTPQRGVFGEQYF

J: TRBJ2-7
D: NA
V: TRBV6-5
length: 16
size: NA
DNA: TGTGCCAGCAGTTATTCGGAGGGACAGAGTTTTAACGAGCAGTACTTC
CDR3: CASSYSEGQSFNEQYF

J: TRBJ2-1
D: NA
V: TRBV2
length: 15
size: few
DNA: TGTGCCAGCAGTGAATACAGCGGCACGATCAATGAGCAGTTCTTC
CDR3: CASSEYSGTINEQFF

J: TRBJ2-2
D: TRBD2
V: TRBV7-9
length: 15
size: NA
DNA: TGTGCCAGCAGTACGATCCGGGGGGACACCGGGGAGCTGTTTTTT
CDR3: CASSTIRGDTGELFF

J: TRBJ2-3
D: NA
V: TRBV9
length: 14
size: NA
DNA: TGTGCCAGCAGCTTGGACAGAACCACAGATACGCAGTATTTT
CDR3: CASSLDRTTDTQYF

J: TRBJ2-7
D: NA
V: TRBV30
length: 13
size: NA
DNA: TGTGCCTGGAGTGTACTACTACGGGGCGAGCAGTACTTC
CDR3: CAWSVLLRGEQYF

J: TRBJ1-4
D: TRBD1
V: TRBV18
length: 14
size: NA
DNA: TGTGCCAGCTCATCGGGACAGGGAGAAGAAAAACTGTTTTTT
CDR3: CASSSGQGEEKLFF

J: TRBJ2-1
D: NA
V: TRBV11-3
length: 16
size: NA
DNA: TGTGCCAGCAGCACGGGGCCCGGACTACTAGGCAATGAGCAGTTCTTC
CDR3: CASSTGPGLLGNEQFF

J: TRBJ1-1
D: TRBD1
V: TRBV30
length: 13
size: few
DNA: TGTGCCTGGAGTCCGGGACAGGGTGATGAAGCTTTCTTT
CDR3: CAWSPGQGDEAFF

J: TRBJ2-1
D: NA
V: TRBV19
length: 17
size: NA
DNA: TGTGCCAGTAGTATCTCCGGCAGGGTACTCTCCTACAATGAGCAGTTCTTC
CDR3: CASSISGRVLSYNEQFF

J: TRBJ2-7
D: NA
V: TRBV7-9
length: 13
size: NA
DNA: TGTGCCAGCAGCTCGGGCCCTAGCCCCCGTCTGTACTTC
CDR3: CASSSGPSPRLYF

J: TRBJ1-1
D: NA
V: TRBV6-5
length: 12
size: NA
DNA: TGTGCCAGCATAGACGGCAGGGATGAAGCTTTCTTT
CDR3: CASIDGRDEAFF

J: TRBJ2-1
D: NA
V: TRBV2
length: 15
size: NA
DNA: TGTGCCAGCAGTTCCCAGGGCCTCTCCTACAATGAGCAGTTCTTC
CDR3: CASSSQGLSYNEQFF

J: TRBJ1-1
D: NA
V: TRBV5-1
length: 12
size: NA
DNA: TGCGCCAGCAGCTTAGGGACATCTGAAGCTTTCTTT
CDR3: CASSLGTSEAFF

J: TRBJ2-1
D: TRBD2
V: TRBV27
length: 15
size: NA
DNA: TGTGCCAGCAGTTCACTAGCGGGAGTAGTCAATGAGCAGTTCTTC
CDR3: CASSSLAGVVNEQFF

J: TRBJ2-5
D: NA
V: TRBV7-9
length: 14
size: NA
DNA: TGTGCCAGCACCCCGCCGGGAATTGGGGAGACCCAGTACTTC
CDR3: CASTPPGIGETQYF

J: TRBJ2-1
D: TRBD2
V: TRBV9
length: 15
size: NA
DNA: TGTGCCAGCAGCGCTGGACTAGCGGGAGGTAATGAGCAGTTCTTC
CDR3: CASSAGLAGGNEQFF

J: TRBJ2-3
D: TRBD2
V: TRBV9
length: 14
size: NA
DNA: TGTGCCAGCAGTCTCCGGGGGGTCACAGATACGCAGTATTTT
CDR3: CASSLRGVTDTQYF

J: TRBJ1-3
D: TRBD1
V: TRBV18
length: 16
size: NA
DNA: TGTGCCAGCTCACGTGGACAGGGGGCGTCTGGAAACACCATATATTTT
CDR3: CASSRGQGASGNTIYF

J: TRBJ1-1
D: NA
V: TRBV6-1
length: 14
size: NA
DNA: TGTGCCAGCAGAGCCAGCACAGCGAACACTGAAGCTTTCTTT
CDR3: CASRASTANTEAFF

J: TRBJ2-5
D: NA
V: TRBV7-3
length: 12
size: NA
DNA: TGTGCCAGCAGCTCAGGGGGGGAGACCCAGTACTTC
CDR3: CASSSGGETQYF

J: TRBJ2-5
D: NA
V: TRBV28
length: 16
size: few
DNA: TGTGCCAGCAGTTTATCGGCAGGGCTCGGGCAAGAGACCCAGTACTTC
CDR3: CASSLSAGLGQETQYF

J: TRBJ2-7
D: NA
V: TRBV19
length: 16
size: NA
DNA: TGTGCCAGTAGTCCTGGAACCACGGACATAGCCTACGAGCAGTACTTC
CDR3: CASSPGTTDIAYEQYF

J: TRBJ1-1
D: TRBD1
V: TRBV7-9
length: 14
size: NA
DNA: TGTGCCAGCAGCCGTGGGACAGCGAACACTGAAGCTTTCTTT
CDR3: CASSRGTANTEAFF

J: TRBJ2-3
D: TRBD2
V: TRBV19
length: 14
size: NA
DNA: TGTGCCAGTAGAGGGACTAGCGGAACAGATACGCAGTATTTT
CDR3: CASRGTSGTDTQYF

J: TRBJ2-1
D: TRBD2
V: TRBV4-1
length: 17
size: NA
DNA: TGCGCCAGCAGCCAATTTCGAACTAGCGGGAGTAGAAATGAGCAGTTCTTC
CDR3: CASSQFRTSGSRNEQFF

J: TRBJ1-1
D: TRBD1
V: TRBV7-9
length: 16
size: NA
DNA: TGTGCCAGCAGCCAACACCAGGGGGCGCGGAGCACTGAAGCTTTCTTT
CDR3: CASSQHQGARSTEAFF

J: TRBJ2-7
D: TRBD2
V: TRBV5-1
length: 17
size: NA
DNA: TGCGCCAGCAGCCCGATTTGGACTAGCCGAACCACCTACGAGCAGTACTTC
CDR3: CASSPIWTSRTTYEQYF

J: TRBJ2-6
D: TRBD1
V: TRBV6-6
length: 16
size: NA
DNA: TGTGCCAGTTACCGGGACAGGGGGTCTGGGGCCAACGTCCTGACTTTC
CDR3: CASYRDRGSGANVLTF

J: TRBJ1-2
D: NA
V: TRBV29-1
length: 14
size: NA
DNA: TGCAGCGTTGACCACGGGGAAGGGGGCTATGGCTACACCTTC
CDR3: CSVDHGEGGYGYTF

J: TRBJ1-5
D: NA
V: TRBV6-1
length: 13
size: NA
DNA: TGTGCCAGCAGTGACAGGGGAAATCAGCCCCAGCATTTT
CDR3: CASSDRGNQPQHF

J: TRBJ2-5
D: TRBD2
V: TRBV2
length: 16
size: NA
DNA: TGTGCCAGCAGTGAAGCAGGTAGCGGGAGATCCGAGACCCAGTACTTC
CDR3: CASSEAGSGRSETQYF

J: TRBJ2-2
D: NA
V: TRBV9
length: 14
size: NA
DNA: TGTGCCAGCAGAAAAACAGGGACCACCGGGGAGCTGTTTTTT
CDR3: CASRKTGTTGELFF

J: TRBJ2-7
D: TRBD1
V: TRBV30
length: 15
size: NA
DNA: TGTGCCTGGAGTGGGGGACAGGGGATCATCTACGAGCAGTACTTC
CDR3: CAWSGGQGIIYEQYF

J: TRBJ2-7
D: TRBD2
V: TRBV11-3
length: 15
size: few
DNA: TGTGCCAGCACCCCTTCGACTAGCGGGAGGCACGAGCAGTACTTC
CDR3: CASTPSTSGRHEQYF

J: TRBJ2-7
D: TRBD1
V: TRBV18
length: 14
size: NA
DNA: TGTGCCAGCTCACCGGGACAGGGCTCCTACGAGCAGTACTTC
CDR3: CASSPGQGSYEQYF

J: TRBJ2-5
D: NA
V: TRBV7-9
length: 15
size: once
DNA: TGTGCCAGCAGCTCTAAAAGACAGGTACAAGAGACCCAGTACTTC
CDR3: CASSSKRQVQETQYF